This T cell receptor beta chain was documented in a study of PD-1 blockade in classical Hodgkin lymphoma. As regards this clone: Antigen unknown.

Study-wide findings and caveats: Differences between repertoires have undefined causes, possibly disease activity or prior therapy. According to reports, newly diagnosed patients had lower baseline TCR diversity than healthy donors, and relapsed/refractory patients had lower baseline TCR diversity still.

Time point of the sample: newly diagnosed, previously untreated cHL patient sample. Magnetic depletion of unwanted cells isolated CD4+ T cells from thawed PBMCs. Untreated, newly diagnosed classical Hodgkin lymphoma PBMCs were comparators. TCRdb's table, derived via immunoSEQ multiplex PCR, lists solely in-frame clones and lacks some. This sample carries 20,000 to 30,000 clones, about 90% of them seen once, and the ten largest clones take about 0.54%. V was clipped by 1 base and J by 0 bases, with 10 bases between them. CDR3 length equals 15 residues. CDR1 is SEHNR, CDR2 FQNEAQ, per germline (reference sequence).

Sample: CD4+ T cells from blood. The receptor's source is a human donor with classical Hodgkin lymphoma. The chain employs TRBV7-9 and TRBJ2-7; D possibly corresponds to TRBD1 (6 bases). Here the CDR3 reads CASSLDRVSSYEQYF. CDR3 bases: TGTGCCAGCAGCTTAGACAGGGTGAGCTCCTACGAGCAGTACTTC.